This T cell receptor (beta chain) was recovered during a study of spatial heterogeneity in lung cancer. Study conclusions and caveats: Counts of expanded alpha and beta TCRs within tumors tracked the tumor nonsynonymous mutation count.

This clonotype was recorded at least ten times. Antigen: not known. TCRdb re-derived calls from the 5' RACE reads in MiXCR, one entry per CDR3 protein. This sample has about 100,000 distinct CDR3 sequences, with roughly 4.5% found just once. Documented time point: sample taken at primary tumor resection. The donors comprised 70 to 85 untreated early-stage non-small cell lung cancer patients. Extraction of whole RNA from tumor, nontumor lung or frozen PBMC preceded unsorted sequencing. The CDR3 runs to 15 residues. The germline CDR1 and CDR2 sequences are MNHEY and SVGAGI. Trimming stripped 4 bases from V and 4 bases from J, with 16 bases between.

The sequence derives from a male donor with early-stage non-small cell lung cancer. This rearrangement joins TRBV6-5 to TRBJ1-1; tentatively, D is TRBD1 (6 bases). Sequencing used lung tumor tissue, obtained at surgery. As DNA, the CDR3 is TGTGCCAGCAGTTCTGAATACAGGGCGCGCACTGAAGCTTTCTTT. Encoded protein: CASSSEYRARTEAFF.